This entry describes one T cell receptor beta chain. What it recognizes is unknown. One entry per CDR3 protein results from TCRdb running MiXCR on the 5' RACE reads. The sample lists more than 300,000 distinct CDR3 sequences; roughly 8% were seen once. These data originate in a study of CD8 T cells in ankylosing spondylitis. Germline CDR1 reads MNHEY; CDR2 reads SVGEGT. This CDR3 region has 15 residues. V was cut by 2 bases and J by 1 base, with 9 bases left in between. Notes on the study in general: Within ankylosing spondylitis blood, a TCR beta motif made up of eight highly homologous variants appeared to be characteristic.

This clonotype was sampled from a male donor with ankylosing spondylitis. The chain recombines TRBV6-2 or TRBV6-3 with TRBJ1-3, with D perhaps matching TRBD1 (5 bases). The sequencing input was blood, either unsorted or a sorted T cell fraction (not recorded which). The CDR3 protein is CASSYLGTSGNTIYF. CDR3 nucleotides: TGTGCCAGCAGTTACCTCGGGACTTCTGGAAACACCATATATTTT.